This T cell receptor (beta chain) was identified in a study of high-grade serous ovarian cancer treatment subgroups. As for the study in general: Each sample yielded on average around 7,000 unique TCR beta rearrangements from approximately 15,000 reads.

Generated by immunoSEQ multiplex PCR, the TCRdb table keeps only in-frame clones and is missing some. The sample holds some 4,500 clones, over 65% seen once. General observations from the study: Clonal relatedness tracked neoantigen level, and by trend copy number and mutation load. Repertoire analysis covered CDR3 alone, not CDR1 or CDR2.

Comment on this clone: What it recognizes is unknown.

The tumor samples were collected prior to definitive surgery or chemotherapy. The CDR3 loop spans 12 amino acids. Germline loops: CDR1 MDHEN, CDR2 SYDVKM. Trimming left V 7 bases short and J 8 bases short, with 14 bases between. Sample: tumor tissue. The receptor comes from a human donor with high-grade serous ovarian cancer. The chain joins TRBV28 to TRBJ1-2; D gene unclear. The CDR3 protein is CASTSGRHGYTF. CDR3 sequence (DNA): TGTGCCAGCACCTCCGGACGGCACGGCTACACCTTC.